The T cell receptor beta chain under discussion was sequenced for a study of response to subunit inactivated influenza vaccine. Study observations and caveats: That few new T cells are recruited by each seasonal influenza vaccination was the authors' suggestion.

The CDR3 consists of 14 residues. Trimming removed 2 bases at V and 5 bases at J, with 12 bases between. TCRdb re-analysed the RT-PCR reads in MiXCR, keeping a single row per CDR3 protein. The sample lists 450,000 to 550,000 distinct CDR3 sequences, about 25% occurring once. A few counts support this clonotype. Its target is not known. The sequencing here drew on CD4+ T cells sorted from PBMCs, taken approximately 5 days after vaccination. The V call is TRBV12-3 or TRBV12-4, the J call TRBJ2-5; D possibly corresponds to TRBD1 (6 bases). The TCR originated in a man aged 50 to 60 who received an inactivated influenza vaccine. CDR3 DNA sequence: TGTGCCAGCAGTTTAATAGGGGGTACGGAGACCCAGTACTTC. Protein: CASSLIGGTETQYF.